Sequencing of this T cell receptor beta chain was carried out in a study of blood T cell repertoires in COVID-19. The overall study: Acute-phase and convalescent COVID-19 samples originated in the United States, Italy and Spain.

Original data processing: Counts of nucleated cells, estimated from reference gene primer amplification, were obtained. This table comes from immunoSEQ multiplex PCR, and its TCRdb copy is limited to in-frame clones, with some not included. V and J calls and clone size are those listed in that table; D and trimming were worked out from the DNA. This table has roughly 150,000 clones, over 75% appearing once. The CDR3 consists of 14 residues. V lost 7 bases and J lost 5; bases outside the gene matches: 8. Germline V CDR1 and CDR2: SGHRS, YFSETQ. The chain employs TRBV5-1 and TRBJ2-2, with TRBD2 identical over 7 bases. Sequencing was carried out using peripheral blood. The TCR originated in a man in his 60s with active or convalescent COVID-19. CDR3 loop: CASSTGGGTGELFF. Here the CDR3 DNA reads TGCGCCAGCTCCACCGGCGGGGGAACCGGGGAGCTGTTTTTT.